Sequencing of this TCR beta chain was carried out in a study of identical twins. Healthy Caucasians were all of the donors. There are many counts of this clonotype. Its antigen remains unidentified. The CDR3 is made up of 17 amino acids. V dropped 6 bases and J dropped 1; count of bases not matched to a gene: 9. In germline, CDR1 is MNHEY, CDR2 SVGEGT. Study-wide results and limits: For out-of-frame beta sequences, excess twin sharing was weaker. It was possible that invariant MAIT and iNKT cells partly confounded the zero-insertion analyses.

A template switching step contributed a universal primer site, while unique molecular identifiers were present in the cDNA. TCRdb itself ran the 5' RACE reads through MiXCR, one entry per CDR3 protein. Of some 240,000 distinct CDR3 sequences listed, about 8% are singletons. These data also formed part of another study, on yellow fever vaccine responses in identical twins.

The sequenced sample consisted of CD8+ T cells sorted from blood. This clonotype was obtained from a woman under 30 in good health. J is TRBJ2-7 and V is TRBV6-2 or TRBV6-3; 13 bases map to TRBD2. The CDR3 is CASRKGLAGKSSYEQYF. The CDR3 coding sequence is TGTGCCAGCAGAAAGGGACTAGCGGGAAAATCATCCTACGAGCAGTACTTC.